Below are 26 T cell receptor beta chains sequenced from a single sample in a study of cytomegalovirus exposure and HLA in healthy donors. It was with 60 Vbeta and 13 Jbeta primers that the PCR ran. Measured with immunoSEQ multiplex PCR; TCRdb has only the in-frame clones, and not every one. The sample consists of under 200,000 clones, about 81% of them appearing once. The sequenced sample consisted of PBMCs. The receptors were gathered from a girl aged 5-17 years in good health and CMV-seropositive.

The gene calls are TRBV6-5 and TRBJ2-7; TRBD1 is a possible D gene (5 bases). V was trimmed by 3 bases and J by 2 bases, leaving 8 bases between them. Germline values: CDR1 MNHEY, CDR2 SVGAGI. The CDR3 extends over 13 amino acids. The CDR3 here is CASSYDSAYEQYF. The CDR3 DNA is TGTGCCAGCAGTTATGACAGTGCCTACGAGCAGTACTTC.

The rearrangement links TRBV7-3 to TRBJ2-5; 10 bases line up with TRBD2. The CDR3 runs 16 residues. Looked up from germline, CDR1 is SGHTA and CDR2 is FQGTGA. J lost 6 bases, V lost 3 bases, and 10 bases had no gene match. In DNA form, the CDR3 reads TGTGCCAGCAGCTTCTCCGGGACTAGCGACGGGCAGACCCAGTACTTC. Translation: CASSFSGTSDGQTQYF.

The sample holds a few counts of this clone. The rearrangement uses TRBV5-4 and TRBJ2-2; 10 bases map to TRBD1. The germline CDR1 and CDR2 sequences are SGHNT and YYREEE (reference sequence). V was pared by 4 bases and J by 7 bases, with 4 bases of the junction left unmatched. This CDR3 has 14 amino acids. The CDR3 spells CASSRDRGGGELFF. In DNA form, the CDR3 reads TGTGCCAGCAGCAGGGACAGGGGCGGCGGGGAGCTGTTTTTT.

The V and J genes are TRBV10-2 and TRBJ2-1, with 9 positions matching TRBD2. V lost 11 bases and J lost 6; bases outside the gene matches: 14. This CDR3 comprises 15 residues. Germline V gene lookup returns CDR1 WSHSY and CDR2 SAAADI. The CDR3 reads CAGREAGGPFNEQFF. CDR3 DNA: TGCGCCGGTCGGGAGGCGGGAGGGCCTTTCAATGAGCAGTTCTTC.

The rearrangement links TRBV7-6 to TRBJ2-3, with TRBD2 matching 12 bases. V lost 5 bases, J lost 2 bases, and 5 bases stayed unmatched. The CDR3 sequence is 16 residues long. Looked up from germline, CDR1 is SGHVS and CDR2 is FNYEAQ. CDR3 protein: CASSTRTSGDTDTQYF. In DNA form, the CDR3 reads TGTGCCAGCAGCACGAGGACTAGCGGGGACACAGATACGCAGTATTTT.

The J gene is TRBJ2-3, the V gene TRBV27; 14 bases fit TRBD2. Germline V gene sequence: CDR1 MNHEY, CDR2 SMNVEV (reference sequence). Germline trimming cut 3 bases from V and 3 bases from J; bases unmatched to any gene: 8. This CDR3 has 18 residues. CDR3: CASSFERLAGGRTDTQYF. The CDR3 bases are TGTGCCAGCAGTTTCGAACGACTAGCGGGGGGGCGGACAGATACGCAGTATTTT.

The V and J genes are TRBV11-2 and TRBJ2-6, with D maybe TRBD2 (7 bases). The CDR3 consists of 18 residues. Germline V CDR1 and CDR2: SGHAT, FQNNGV. With 4 bases removed from V and 0 bases from J, the gap between germline ends came to 16 bases. The CDR3: CASSWGGASYSGANVLTF. The CDR3 region has the DNA TGTGCCAGCAGCTGGGGGGGGGCAAGTTACTCTGGGGCCAACGTCCTGACTTTC.

This chain connects TRBV6-6 to TRBJ2-3; TRBD1 matches at 8 bases. Per the germline V gene, CDR1 is MNHNY and CDR2 is SVGAGI (reference sequence). This CDR3 is built from 16 residues. V shed 2 bases, J shed 3 bases, and the junction held 7 bases outside the gene matches. CDR3 sequence: CASSYLRGRKTDTQYF. DNA for the CDR3: TGTGCCAGCAGTTACCTCAGGGGGCGGAAAACAGATACGCAGTATTTT.

The chain couples TRBV15 to TRBJ2-2, with D unclear. Between the trimmed V and J ends, which lost 4 bases and 6 bases, there was a span of 6 bases. There are 12 residues in the CDR3. Germline-derived CDR1 and CDR2 are LNHNV and YYDKDF (reference sequence). CDR3 DNA: TGTGCCACCAGCATTTTAGCCGGGGAGCTGTTTTTT. Translated: CATSILAGELFF.

The J gene is TRBJ2-2, the V gene TRBV7-8; a possible D gene is TRBD1 (7 bases). V was clipped by 8 bases and J by 7 bases, with 20 bases between them. This CDR3 has 15 residues. Per germline, CDR1 SGHVS and CDR2 FQNEAQ. The CDR3 nucleotides read TGTGCCAGCGACGAGGGGCAGGGGGGCAACGGGGAGCTGTTTTTT. Protein product: CASDEGQGGNGELFF.

This chain links TRBV28 with TRBJ2-5; tentative D call: TRBD2 (6 bases). V was trimmed by 6 bases and J by 4 bases, leaving 12 bases between them. CDR3 length: 13 residues. Germline CDR1 and CDR2: MDHEN and SYDVKM. The CDR3 region has the DNA TGTGCCAGCAGCTCAGGGACTGGAGAGACCCAGTACTTC. Amino acids: CASSSGTGETQYF. Combining the CDR3 with reference TRBV28 and TRBJ2-5 gives the whole variable domain DVKVTQSSRYLVKRTGEKVFLECVQDMDHENMFWYRQDPGLGLRLIYFSYDVKMKEKGDIPEGYSVSREKKERFSLILESASTNQTSMYLCASSSGTGETQYFGPGTRLLVL.

The chain employs TRBV18 and TRBJ2-7; TRBD2 is a possible D gene (5 bases). Per germline, CDR1 KGHSH and CDR2 LQKENI. Between the trimmed V and J ends, which lost 2 bases and 7 bases, there was a span of 12 bases. The CDR3 runs 13 residues. The CDR3 sequence: CASSPDGSGEQYF. DNA for the CDR3: TGTGCCAGCTCACCAGACGGTTCGGGGGAGCAGTACTTC.

V usage is TRBV11-2 and J usage is TRBJ2-7; 7 bases match TRBD1. The CDR3 covers 16 residues. Germline values: CDR1 SGHAT, CDR2 FQNNGV. V gave up 4 bases and J gave up 3 bases; unmatched junction bases: 12. In nucleotides, the CDR3 is TGTGCCAGCAGCTCCATGACAGGGCCCCGTGGCTACGAGCAGTACTTC. Its translation is CASSSMTGPRGYEQYF.

This chain links TRBV7-9 with TRBJ2-1, with a tentative D call TRBD2 (5 bases). CDR1 is SEHNR, CDR2 FQNEAQ, per germline (reference sequence). CDR3 length equals 15 residues. The V gene lost 1 base and the J gene lost 5 bases, with 12 bases spanning the gap. The CDR3 sequence: CASSLGAGTNNEQFF. The CDR3 nucleotides are TGTGCCAGCAGCTTAGGGGCGGGCACAAACAATGAGCAGTTCTTC.

The V call is TRBV2, the J call TRBJ1-1; D not certain. V lost 7 bases, J lost 4 bases, and 13 bases lay in between. Germline V gene sequence: CDR1 SNHLY, CDR2 FYNNEI. This CDR3 is built from 13 residues. CDR3 coding DNA: TGTGCCAGCAACCCGGACTTGGGCACTGAAGCTTTCTTT. Translated, it gives CASNPDLGTEAFF. Variable domain in full (rest from reference TRBV2 and TRBJ1-1): EPEVTQTPSHQVTQMGQEVILRCVPISNHLYFYWYRQILGQKVEFLVSFYNNEISEKSEIFDDQFSVERPDGSNFTLKIRSTKLEDSAMYFCASNPDLGTEAFFGQGTRLTVV.

The chain carries TRBV27 and TRBJ2-1, with 8 bases aligning to TRBD1. Losses at the gene ends were 6 bases for V and 5 bases for J; bases not matched to a gene: 12. The CDR3 runs 16 residues. Germline assignment: CDR1 MNHEY and CDR2 SMNVEV (reference sequence). In nucleotides, the CDR3 is TGTGCCAGCAGAGCGAAGACAGGGGAAGTTAACAATGAGCAGTTCTTC. Translating it yields CASRAKTGEVNNEQFF.

The rearrangement links TRBV11-2 to TRBJ2-7; TRBD2 matches at 9 bases. V was pared by 0 bases and J by 2 bases, with 5 bases of the junction left unmatched. CDR1 is SGHAT, CDR2 FQNNGV, per germline. The CDR3 extends over 16 amino acids. DNA of the CDR3: TGTGCCAGCAGCTTAGATCGGGGACTAGCTGCCTACGAGCAGTACTTC. It encodes CASSLDRGLAAYEQYF.

The chain carries TRBV19 and TRBJ1-1; D ambiguous. The V end lost 5 bases, the J end lost 6 bases, and 19 bases lay between the germline ends. The CDR3 length is 15 residues. Germline V gene data show CDR1 as LNHDA and CDR2 as SQIVND (reference sequence). DNA for the CDR3: TGTGCCAGTAGTGCCTTGAGAGGGAATAGGCCTGAAGCTTTCTTT. The encoded protein is CASSALRGNRPEAFF.

V is TRBV25-1 and J is TRBJ2-7, with TRBD2 as a possible D gene (6 bases). The CDR3 has 13 amino acids. V was cut by 6 bases and J by 6 bases, with 15 bases left in between. Germline-derived CDR1 and CDR2 are MGHDK and SYGVNS. The CDR3 region is CASSLGRGIEQYF. The DNA for the CDR3 is TGTGCCAGCAGCCTCGGACGCGGGATCGAGCAGTACTTC.

The genes are TRBV10-2 and TRBJ2-5; TRBD2 aligns across 11 bases. CDR1 is WSHSY, CDR2 SAAADI, per germline. J lost 3 bases, V lost 8 bases, and 2 bases had no gene match. The CDR3 is made up of 13 amino acids. CDR3 sequence: CASLGLAEETQYF. CDR3 nucleotide sequence: TGCGCCAGCCTGGGACTAGCGGAAGAGACCCAGTACTTC.

The rearrangement joins TRBV19 to TRBJ1-1; tentatively, D is TRBD1 (6 bases). The CDR3 contains 13 residues. The germline V and J ends were trimmed by 6 bases and 8 bases, with 16 bases remaining between them. CDR1 LNHDA and CDR2 SQIVND come from the germline V gene (reference sequence). CDR3 sequence reads: CASRNRDGLEAFF. CDR3 nucleotides: TGTGCCAGTAGAAACAGGGACGGCCTGGAAGCTTTCTTT.

V and J are TRBV28 and TRBJ2-5; perhaps TRBD2 as D (6 bases). V was trimmed by 5 bases and J by 5 bases, leaving 15 bases between them. Germline loops: CDR1 MDHEN, CDR2 SYDVKM. This CDR3 is built from 14 residues. The CDR3 nucleotides read TGTGCCAGCAGTCGCCGGGAGACAAGCGAGACCCAGTACTTC. Residues: CASSRRETSETQYF.

The V call is TRBV19, the J call TRBJ1-5, with D hard to call. Trimming pared 5 bases from V and 5 bases from J, leaving 7 bases between. This CDR3 contains 12 residues. Germline V gene sequence: CDR1 LNHDA, CDR2 SQIVND (reference sequence). In DNA form, the CDR3 reads TGTGCCAGTAGTCAGCGAGATCAGCCCCAGCATTTT. It encodes CASSQRDQPQHF.

This sequence joins TRBV19 and TRBJ2-7, with 13 positions matching TRBD2. V shed 5 bases, J shed 4 bases, and the junction held 5 bases outside the gene matches. This CDR3 contains 15 residues. The germline CDR1 and CDR2 sequences are LNHDA and SQIVND (reference sequence). Here the CDR3 reads CASSSRTSGSYEQYF. The CDR3 nucleotides read TGTGCCAGTAGTTCAAGGACTAGCGGGAGTTACGAGCAGTACTTC. The full variable domain, rest sourced from reference TRBV19 and TRBJ2-7, is DGGITQSPKYLFRKEGQNVTLSCEQNLNHDAMYWYRQDPGQGLRLIYYSQIVNDFQKGDIAEGYSVSREKKESFPLTVTSAQKNPTAFYLCASSSRTSGSYEQYFGPGTRLTVT.

The chain joins TRBV11-2 to TRBJ2-4; 8 nucleotides agree with TRBD1. In germline, CDR1 is SGHAT, CDR2 FQNNGV. Germline trimming cut 5 bases from V and 1 base from J; bases unmatched to any gene: 10. CDR3 length equals 17 residues. Written as DNA, the CDR3 is TGTGCCAGCAGCGTTACGACAGGGGCCGGGGCCAAAAACATTCAGTACTTC. Its translation: CASSVTTGAGAKNIQYF.

V and J are TRBV2 and TRBJ2-5; 7 nucleotides agree with TRBD2. The germline gives CDR1 SNHLY, CDR2 FYNNEI. J lost 7 bases, V lost 2 bases, and 4 bases had no gene match. CDR3 length: 13 amino acids. Written as DNA, the CDR3 is TGTGCCAGCAGTGAACAGTGGGGGGGGACCCAGTACTTC. Translation gives CASSEQWGGTQYF. The full variable domain, in which reference TRBV2 and TRBJ2-5 provide the parts outside the CDR3, is EPEVTQTPSHQVTQMGQEVILRCVPISNHLYFYWYRQILGQKVEFLVSFYNNEISEKSEIFDDQFSVERPDGSNFTLKIRSTKLEDSAMYFCASSEQWGGTQYFGPGTRLLVL.